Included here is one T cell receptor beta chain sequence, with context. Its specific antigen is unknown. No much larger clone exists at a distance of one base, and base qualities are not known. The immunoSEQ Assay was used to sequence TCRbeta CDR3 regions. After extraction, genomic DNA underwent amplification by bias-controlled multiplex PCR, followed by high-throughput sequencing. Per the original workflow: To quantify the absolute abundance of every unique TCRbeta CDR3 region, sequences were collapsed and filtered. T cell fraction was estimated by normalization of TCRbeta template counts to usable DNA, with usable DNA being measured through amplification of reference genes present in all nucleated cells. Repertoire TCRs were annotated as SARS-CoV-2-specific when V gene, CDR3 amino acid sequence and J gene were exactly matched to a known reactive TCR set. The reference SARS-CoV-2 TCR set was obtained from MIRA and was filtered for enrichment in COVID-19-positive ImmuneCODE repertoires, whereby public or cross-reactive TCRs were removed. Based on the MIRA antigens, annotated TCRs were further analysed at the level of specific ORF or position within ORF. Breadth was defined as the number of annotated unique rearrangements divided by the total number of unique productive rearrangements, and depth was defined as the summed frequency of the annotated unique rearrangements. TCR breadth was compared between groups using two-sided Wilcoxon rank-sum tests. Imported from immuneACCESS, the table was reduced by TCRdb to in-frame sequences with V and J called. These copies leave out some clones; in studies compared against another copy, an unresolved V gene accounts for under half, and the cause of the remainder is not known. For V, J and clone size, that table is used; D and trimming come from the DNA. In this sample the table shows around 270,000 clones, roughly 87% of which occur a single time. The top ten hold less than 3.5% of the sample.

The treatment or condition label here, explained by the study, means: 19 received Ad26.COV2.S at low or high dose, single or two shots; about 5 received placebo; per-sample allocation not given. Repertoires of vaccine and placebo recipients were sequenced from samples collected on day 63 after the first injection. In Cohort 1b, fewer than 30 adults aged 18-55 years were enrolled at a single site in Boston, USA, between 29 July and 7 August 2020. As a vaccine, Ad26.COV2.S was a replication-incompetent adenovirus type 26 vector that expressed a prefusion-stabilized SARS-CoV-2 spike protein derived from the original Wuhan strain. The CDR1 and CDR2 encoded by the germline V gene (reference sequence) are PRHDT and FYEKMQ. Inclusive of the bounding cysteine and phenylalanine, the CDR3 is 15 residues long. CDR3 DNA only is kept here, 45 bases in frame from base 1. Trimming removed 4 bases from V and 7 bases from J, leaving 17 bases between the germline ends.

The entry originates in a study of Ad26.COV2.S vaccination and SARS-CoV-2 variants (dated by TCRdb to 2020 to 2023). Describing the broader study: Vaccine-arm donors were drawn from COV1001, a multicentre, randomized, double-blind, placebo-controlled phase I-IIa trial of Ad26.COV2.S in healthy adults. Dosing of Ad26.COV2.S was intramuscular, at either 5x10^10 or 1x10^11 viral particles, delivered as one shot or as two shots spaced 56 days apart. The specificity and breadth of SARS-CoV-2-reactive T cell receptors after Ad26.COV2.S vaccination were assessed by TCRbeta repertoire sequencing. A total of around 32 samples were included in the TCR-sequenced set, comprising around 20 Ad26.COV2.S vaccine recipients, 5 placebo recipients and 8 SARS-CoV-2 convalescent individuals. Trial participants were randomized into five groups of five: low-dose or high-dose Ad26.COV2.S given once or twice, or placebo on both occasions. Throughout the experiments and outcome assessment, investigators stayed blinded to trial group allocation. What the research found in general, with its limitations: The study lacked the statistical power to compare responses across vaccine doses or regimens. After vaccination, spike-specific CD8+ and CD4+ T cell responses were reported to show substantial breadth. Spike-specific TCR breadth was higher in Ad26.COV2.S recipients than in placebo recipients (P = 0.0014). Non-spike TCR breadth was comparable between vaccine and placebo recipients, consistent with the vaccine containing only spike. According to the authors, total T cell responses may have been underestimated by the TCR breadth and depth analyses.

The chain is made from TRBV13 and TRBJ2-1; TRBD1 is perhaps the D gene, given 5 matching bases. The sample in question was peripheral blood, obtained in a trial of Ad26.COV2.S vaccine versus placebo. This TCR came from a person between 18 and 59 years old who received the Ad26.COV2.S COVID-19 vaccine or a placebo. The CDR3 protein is CASSSQGLLANEQFF. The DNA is TGTGCCAGCAGCTCCCAGGGCCTTTTGGCGAATGAGCAGTTCTTC. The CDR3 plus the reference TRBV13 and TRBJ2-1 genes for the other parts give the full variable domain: AAGVIQSPRHLIKEKRETATLKCYPIPRHDTVYWYQQGPGQDPQFLISFYEKMQSDKGSIPDRFSAQQFSDYHSELNMSSLELGDSALYFCASSSQGLLANEQFFGPGTRLTVL.